This record covers a single T cell receptor (beta chain). The antigen is unknown. The junction and the germline gene differ at one end; a read error may be behind it. This sample is part of a study of Graves' ophthalmopathy and Graves' hyperthyroidism. Study-level results: Forecasting of ophthalmopathy progression by the model achieved more than 70% sensitivity and roughly 75% specificity.

Amplification from RNA transcripts yielded the TCR beta CDR3 regions. First-round RT-PCR employed HTBI primers, with a second-round multiplex PCR after it. MiXCR, run by TCRdb on the multiplex PCR reads, gives a single entry per CDR3 protein. The sample lists 500,000 to 600,000 distinct CDR3 sequences, about 40% occurring once. The hyperthyroidism patients had a new diagnosis of under 2 months' duration and were aged 18 to 65. None of the included patients had other autoimmune diseases, uncontrolled infections, pregnancy or lactation, as these led to exclusion. This sequence originates from an adult man with Graves' hyperthyroidism. The specimen was peripheral blood or thyroid tissue (not recorded which).

In DNA form, the CDR3 reads TGTGCCGCCAGCAGCTCAAGACTAGCGGGAGGGCAAGAGACCCAGTACTTC. Protein: CAASSSRLAGGQETQYF. The chain links TRBV15 to TRBJ2-5, with TRBD2 matching over 14 bases. CDR1 is LNHNV, CDR2 YYDKDF, per germline (reference sequence). The CDR3 extends over 17 amino acids. Full variable domain (remainder filled in from reference TRBV15 and TRBJ2-5): DAMVIQNPRYQVTQFGKPVTLSCSQTLNHNVMYWYQQKSSQAPKLLFHYYDKDFNNEADTPDNFQSRRPNTSFCFLDIRSPGLGDTAMYLCAASSSRLAGGQETQYFGPGTRLLVL.